These 17 T cell receptor beta chains share one sample of origin, sequenced in a study of T-cell memory formation after mild COVID-19. TCRdb re-called the 5' RACE reads with MiXCR, one entry per CDR3 protein. The data contain approximately 210,000 distinct CDR3 sequences, about 18% of them singletons. Sample: PBMCs or a T cell subset sorted from them (not recorded which). The receptor set was obtained from an adult woman who had mild COVID-19 (a few samples of this study predate the infection). Cell type and time point are not known.

This clonotype was seen a handful of times. This chain links TRBV3-1 with TRBJ1-6; no reliable D call. The CDR3 has 14 residues. From germline, CDR1 is LGHDT and CDR2 YNNKEL (reference sequence). V lost 5 bases to trimming and J lost 8 bases, with 13 bases between them. CDR3 nucleotides: TGTGCCAGCAGCTTCGTGGCGGGTGATTCACCCCTCCACTTT. It translates to CASSFVAGDSPLHF.

The V gene is TRBV6-6, the J gene TRBJ2-1; 9 nucleotides agree with TRBD2. The V and J ends lost 6 bases and 5 bases, in that order; junction bases with no gene match: 2. The CDR3 spans 13 residues. Looked up from germline, CDR1 is MNHNY and CDR2 is SVGAGI (reference sequence). The CDR3 DNA reads TGTGCCAGCAGACTAGCGGGTAACAATGAGCAGTTCTTC. Its translation: CASRLAGNNEQFF.

This chain links TRBV3-1 with TRBJ2-1; 8 nucleotides align to TRBD2. Germline-derived CDR1 and CDR2 are LGHDT and YNNKEL (reference sequence). V lost 3 bases, J lost 6 bases, and 7 bases stayed unmatched. The CDR3 extends over 15 amino acids. DNA of the CDR3: TGTGCCAGCAGCCAGGGAGCGGGGGTGTTCAATGAGCAGTTCTTC. This codes for CASSQGAGVFNEQFF.

The table lists this clonotype with many counts. The chain combines TRBV18 with TRBJ2-7; D is perhaps TRBD1 or TRBD2 (5 bases each). Germline V CDR1 and CDR2: KGHSH, LQKENI. The CDR3 loop spans 15 amino acids. The V and J ends lost 3 bases and 0 bases respectively, with 12 bases between them. The CDR3: CASSPGTGSSYEQYF. CDR3 in DNA: TGTGCCAGCTCACCCGGGACGGGGAGCTCCTACGAGCAGTACTTC.

This rearrangement joins TRBV9 to TRBJ2-5; D is unclear. CDR1 SGDLS and CDR2 YYNGEE come from the germline V gene. The V end lost 0 bases, the J end lost 3 bases, and 9 bases lay between the germline ends. The CDR3 has 14 amino acids. The CDR3 region has the DNA TGTGCCAGCAGCGTAGCTTTGTCCAAAGAGACCCAGTACTTC. This encodes CASSVALSKETQYF.

This chain uses TRBV6-2 or TRBV6-3 with TRBJ2-1; 7 bases map to TRBD1. In germline, CDR1 is MNHEY, CDR2 SVGEGT. Trimming cost V 6 bases and J 7 bases; bases outside gene matches: 3. The CDR3 runs to 12 residues. In nucleotides, the CDR3 is TGTGCCAGCAGGTACAGGGGAAATGAGCAGTTCTTC. This encodes CASRYRGNEQFF.

This rearrangement joins TRBV5-5 to TRBJ1-5; perhaps TRBD1 as D (6 bases). Per germline, CDR1 SGHKS and CDR2 YYEKEE (reference sequence). The V end was cut by 3 bases, the J end by 4 bases, with 14 bases between. The CDR3 is made up of 15 amino acids. The DNA for the CDR3 is TGTGCCAGCAGCTCTGGGGACATGAGTAATCAGCCCCAGCATTTT. The encoded protein is CASSSGDMSNQPQHF.

There are a few counts of this clonotype. V usage is TRBV18 and J usage is TRBJ1-1; D possibly corresponds to TRBD1 (6 bases). The V gene lost 4 bases and the J gene lost 6 bases, with 9 bases spanning the gap. Germline CDR1 is KGHSH and CDR2 is LQKENI. The CDR3 totals 12 residues. The CDR3 is CASSREGAEAFF. In nucleotides, the CDR3 is TGTGCCAGCTCACGGGAGGGGGCTGAAGCTTTCTTT.

J is TRBJ2-1 and V is TRBV5-1, with 9 bases aligning to TRBD1. The V gene's germline CDR1 is SGHRS and CDR2 YFSETQ. V shed 0 bases and J 0 bases; nucleotides not matched to a gene: 4. The CDR3 has 17 residues. The CDR3 region has the DNA TGCGCCAGCAGCTTGGGTGGGACAGGGAGCTCCTACAATGAGCAGTTCTTC. Protein product: CASSLGGTGSSYNEQFF.

CDR3: CASVTGHGSTDTQYF. CDR3 DNA: TGTGCCAGTGTTACCGGGCATGGGAGCACAGATACGCAGTATTTT. The chain recombines TRBV11-3 with TRBJ2-3; unclear D gene. The CDR3 is made up of 15 amino acids. Trimming shortened V by 9 bases and J by 0 bases, and 16 bases separated the two germline ends. The germline CDR1 and CDR2 sequences are SGHNT and YENEEA.

Ten or more counts support this clonotype. The J gene is TRBJ2-7, the V gene TRBV5-1; D unresolved. This CDR3 spans 16 amino acids. The germline V gene encodes CDR1 SGHRS and CDR2 YFSETQ. Trimming shortened V by 4 bases and J by 3 bases, and 20 bases separated the two germline ends. The CDR3 protein is CASSPFSGGQLYEQYF. CDR3 nucleotide sequence: TGCGCCAGCAGCCCTTTCTCCGGTGGGCAGCTCTACGAGCAGTACTTC.

The chain joins TRBV6-5 to TRBJ1-4, with 10 bases identical to TRBD1. Germline assignment: CDR1 MNHEY and CDR2 SVGAGI. The trim removed 2 bases at V and 8 bases at J, leaving 5 bases unmatched. The CDR3 totals 15 residues. The CDR3 protein is CASSYGTGAEEKLFF. CDR3 coding DNA: TGTGCCAGCAGTTACGGGACAGGGGCCGAAGAAAAACTGTTTTTT.

This clonotype appeared a few times. The chain is built from TRBV24-1 and TRBJ2-3, with D uncertain. Trimming cost V 5 bases and J 2 bases, with 7 bases left between them. The germline gives CDR1 KGHDR, CDR2 SFDVKD. The CDR3 is 13 amino acids. DNA of the CDR3: TGTGCCACCAGTGTTGGCGCCACAGATACGCAGTATTTT. This codes for CATSVGATDTQYF.

In its sample, this clonotype was seen many times. This chain joins TRBV10-2 and TRBJ2-5; maybe TRBD1 (5 bases). This CDR3 comprises 15 residues. The germline V gene has CDR1 WSHSY and CDR2 SAAADI. With 6 bases removed from V and 1 base from J, the gap between germline ends came to 15 bases. Here the CDR3 DNA reads TGCGCCAGCAGCTTCATGGGGCAGCGCCAAGAGACCCAGTACTTC. Its protein product is CASSFMGQRQETQYF.

In its sample, this clonotype was seen many times. This rearrangement joins TRBV7-9 to TRBJ1-2; TRBD1 aligns across 10 bases. J was trimmed by 2 bases and V by 5 bases; bases with no gene match: 11. The germline V gene has CDR1 SEHNR and CDR2 FQNEAQ (reference sequence). The length of the CDR3 is 17 residues. For the CDR3, the DNA is TGTGCCAGCAGCAGCTCCGGGACAGGGGAGGCGAACTATGGCTACACCTTC. It specifies CASSSSGTGEANYGYTF.

This chain connects TRBV6-5 to TRBJ1-5; 10 bases map to TRBD1. V shed 2 bases and J 6 bases; nucleotides not matched to a gene: 7. CDR1 MNHEY and CDR2 SVGAGI come from the germline V gene. This CDR3 region has 16 residues. CDR3 bases: TGTGCCAGCAGTTACCTCGGGACAGGGGATGGTCAGCCCCAGCATTTT. Translation gives CASSYLGTGDGQPQHF.

This clonotype was picked up a small number of times. CDR3 sequence reads: CATSDWDRGNEQYF. The CDR3 region has the DNA TGTGCCACCAGTGATTGGGACAGGGGCAACGAGCAGTACTTC. This chain connects TRBV24-1 to TRBJ2-7, with 10 bases fitting TRBD1. The CDR3 is made up of 14 amino acids. V lost 2 bases and J lost 5; bases outside the gene matches: 2. The V gene's germline CDR1 is KGHDR and CDR2 SFDVKD.